This entry concerns a single T cell receptor (beta chain). What it binds is unknown. Repertoires were generated with immunoSEQ multiplex PCR, while TCRdb's copy carries only in-frame clones and drops some. Altogether over 75,000 clones are present, about nine tenths being singletons, with the ten largest covering roughly 2.3%. The data belong to a study of T cell responses to AZD1222 COVID-19 vaccine. V dropped 6 bases and J dropped 7 bases, with 13 bases sitting between them. Germline CDR1 SQVTM, CDR2 ANQGSEA. The CDR3 totals 11 residues. Notes on the study in general: Without day 14 samples, only post-peak T cell repertoires were studied.

The V and J genes are TRBV29-1 and TRBJ2-7, with TRBD2 as a possible D gene (6 bases). The receptor comes from an adult in good health. The input for sequencing was peripheral blood, taken on day 0 of AZD1222 vaccination. The CDR3 DNA reads as TGCAGCGTAGGAGGGGTTGGGGAGCAGTACTTC. This gives the protein CSVGGVGEQYF.